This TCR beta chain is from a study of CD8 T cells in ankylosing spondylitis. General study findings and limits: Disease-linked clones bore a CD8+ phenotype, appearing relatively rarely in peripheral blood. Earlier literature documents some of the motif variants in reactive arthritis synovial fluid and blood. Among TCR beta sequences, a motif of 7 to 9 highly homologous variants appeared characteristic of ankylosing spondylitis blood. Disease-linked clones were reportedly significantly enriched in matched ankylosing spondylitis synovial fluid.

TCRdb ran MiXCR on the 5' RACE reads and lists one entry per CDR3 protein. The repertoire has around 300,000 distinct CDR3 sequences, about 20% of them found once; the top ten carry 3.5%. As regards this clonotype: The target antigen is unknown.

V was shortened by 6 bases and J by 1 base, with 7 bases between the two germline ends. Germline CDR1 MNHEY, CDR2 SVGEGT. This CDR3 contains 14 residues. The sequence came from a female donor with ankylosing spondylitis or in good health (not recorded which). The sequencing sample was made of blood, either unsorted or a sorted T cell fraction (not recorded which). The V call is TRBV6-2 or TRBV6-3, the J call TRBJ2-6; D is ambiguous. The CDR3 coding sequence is TGTGCCAGCAGAAGGGCTTCTGGGGCCAACGTCCTGACTTTC. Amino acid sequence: CASRRASGANVLTF.